The clone carrying this T cell receptor (beta chain) appeared once. These data are taken from a study of blood T cell repertoires in COVID-19. The CDR3 has 13 amino acids. CDR1 is SGDLS and CDR2 is YYNGEE in the germline V gene. Trimming took off 5 bases at V and 0 bases at J, with 6 bases between the two ends. Libraries were prepared by immunoSEQ multiplex PCR; TCRdb keeps only in-frame clonotypes and omits some of them. The sample yields about 49,000 clones, about four fifths seen once. The sequence came from a woman aged 55-70 years with acute or convalescent COVID-19. The chain links TRBV9 to TRBJ1-3; D not resolved. Sequencing input: peripheral blood. CDR3 sequence: CASRPDSGNTIYF. Written as DNA, the CDR3 is TGTGCCAGCAGGCCAGACTCTGGAAACACCATATATTTT.